These 32 T cell receptor beta chains share one sample of origin, sequenced in a study of shared clonotypes between healthy human individuals. Clones were sequenced by immunoSEQ multiplex PCR, and TCRdb holds only the in-frame ones, with some missing. The sample includes 2 million to 3 million clones, over 85% of them seen just once. Sequencing was performed on naive CD4+ T cells from PBMCs. The subset is: CD45RA+ positively selected. The receptors derive from a man between 18 and 35 years old in good health. Some clones in this sample may be carry-over from other donors' samples.

CDR3 coding DNA: TGTGCCAGCAGCCCAAAGATACTAGCGGCCTCCTACAATGAGCAGTTCTTC. Translation gives CASSPKILAASYNEQFF. The J gene is TRBJ2-1, the V gene TRBV5-4, with 8 bases fitting TRBD2. The J segment lost 0 bases and the V segment lost 4 bases, leaving 9 bases of the junction unmatched. Germline V gives CDR1 SGHNT, CDR2 YYREEE (reference sequence). The CDR3 covers 17 residues.

The rearrangement joins TRBV7-9 to TRBJ2-2, with 11 bases lining up with TRBD2. This CDR3 has 14 amino acids. Germline V gene data show CDR1 as SEHNR and CDR2 as FQNEAQ (reference sequence). V lost 4 bases and J lost 6; bases outside the gene matches: 1. The CDR3 region has the DNA TGTGCCAGCAGCTGGACTAGCGGGTCCGGGGAGCTGTTTTTT. Translation: CASSWTSGSGELFF.

Of note for this clone: Other DNA sequences in the sample encode the same CDR3. The CDR3 region is CASSLLAGGTDTQYF. CDR3 in DNA: TGTGCCAGCAGTTTACTGGCGGGAGGCACAGATACGCAGTATTTT. V is TRBV28 and J is TRBJ2-3, with TRBD2 matching 7 bases. Germline loops: CDR1 MDHEN, CDR2 SYDVKM. The CDR3 sequence is 15 residues long. The V segment lost 2 bases and the J segment 1 base; nucleotides outside the gene matches: 3.

The V gene is TRBV5-4, the J gene TRBJ2-7; D is undetermined. V was cut by 3 bases and J by 3 bases, with 10 bases left in between. Germline loops: CDR1 SGHNT, CDR2 YYREEE (reference sequence). There are 13 residues in the CDR3. Here the CDR3 reads CASSSYELYEQYF. The CDR3 DNA follows: TGTGCCAGCAGCTCATATGAACTCTACGAGCAGTACTTC.

This clone was found once. The chain employs TRBV4-2 and TRBJ2-1; TRBD2 aligns across 12 bases. This CDR3 spans 23 amino acids. With 1 base clipped from V and 0 bases from J, the junction kept 19 bases outside the gene matches. Germline V CDR1 and CDR2: LGHNA, YNFKEQ. This chain's CDR3 is CASSQGIWLGGTSGPGSYNEQFF. The CDR3, as DNA: TGTGCCAGCAGCCAAGGTATTTGGTTAGGTGGGACTAGCGGGCCGGGCTCCTACAATGAGCAGTTCTTC.

V usage is TRBV6-1 and J usage is TRBJ2-1; maybe TRBD2 (7 bases). The germline V gene encodes CDR1 MNHNS and CDR2 SASEGT. V lost 6 bases to trimming and J lost 2 bases, with 11 bases between them. The CDR3 covers 14 residues. CDR3 protein: CASRPGGAYNEQFF. As DNA, the CDR3 is TGTGCCAGCAGACCGGGGGGCGCCTACAATGAGCAGTTCTTC.

The V call is TRBV10-3, the J call TRBJ2-3, with D hard to call. The CDR3 runs to 16 residues. V lost 0 bases, J lost 0 bases, and 10 bases lay in between. CDR1 is ENHRY, CDR2 SYGVKD, per germline. CDR3 DNA: TGTGCCATCAGTGAGTCAAACAGCCTTAGCACAGATACGCAGTATTTT. This sequence encodes CAISESNSLSTDTQYF.

This chain uses TRBV7-9 with TRBJ2-2; possible D gene TRBD2, 6 bases. Germline V gene data show CDR1 as SEHNR and CDR2 as FQNEAQ (reference sequence). V lost 2 bases, J lost 2 bases, and 9 bases lay in between. This CDR3 has 15 amino acids. This chain's CDR3 is CASSLFGGNTGELFF. Written as DNA, the CDR3 is TGTGCCAGCAGCTTATTCGGGGGTAACACCGGGGAGCTGTTTTTT. Filled out from reference TRBV7-9 and TRBJ2-2, the complete variable domain reads DTGVSQNPRHKITKRGQNVTFRCDPISEHNRLYWYRQTLGQGPEFLTYFQNEAQLEKSRLLSDRFSAERPKGSFSTLEIQRTEQGDSAMYLCASSLFGGNTGELFFGEGSRLTVL.

The sample holds one count of this clone. The chain combines TRBV6-5 with TRBJ1-4; perhaps TRBD1 as D (5 bases). Per germline, CDR1 MNHEY and CDR2 SVGAGI. Trimming cost V 6 bases and J 2 bases, with 10 bases left between them. The CDR3 extends over 14 amino acids. The CDR3 loop reads CASRRGDTNEKLFF. CDR3 nucleotides: TGTGCCAGCAGGAGGGGAGACACTAATGAAAAACTGTTTTTT.

In this sample, this clone turned up a few times. The chain combines TRBV30 with TRBJ1-1, with unresolved D. The V gene lost 4 bases and the J gene lost 11 bases, with 20 bases spanning the gap. In germline, CDR1 is GTSNPN, CDR2 SVGIG (reference sequence). This CDR3 has 13 residues. CDR3 DNA sequence: TGTGCCTGGACCCCGGACGCATGGGGATCGGCTTTCTTT. This gives the protein CAWTPDAWGSAFF.

The chain is built from TRBV30 and TRBJ2-5; the D gene is possibly TRBD1 (6 bases). V lost 4 bases and J lost 5, with 11 bases in between. CDR1 is GTSNPN and CDR2 is SVGIG in the germline V gene (reference sequence). The CDR3 is 12 amino acids. CDR3 sequence: CAWKQGSETQYF. The CDR3 coding sequence is TGTGCCTGGAAACAGGGATCGGAGACCCAGTACTTC. Combining the CDR3 with reference TRBV30 and TRBJ2-5 gives the whole variable domain SQTIHQWPATLVQPVGSPLSLECTVEGTSNPNLYWYRQAAGRGLQLLFYSVGIGQISSEVPQNLSASRPQDRQFILSSKKLLLSDSGFYLCAWKQGSETQYFGPGTRLLVL.

This chain connects TRBV11-3 to TRBJ2-1, with D maybe TRBD2 (5 bases). V dropped 5 bases and J dropped 7 bases, with 15 bases sitting between them. Germline V lookup: CDR1 SGHNT, CDR2 YENEEA. The CDR3 totals 14 residues. The CDR3 DNA reads TGTGCCAGCAGCACCGGTGGAGGTTGGAATGAGCAGTTCTTC. Its translation is CASSTGGGWNEQFF.

The V gene is TRBV5-6, the J gene TRBJ1-3; D is unresolved. This CDR3 is 17 amino acids long. V dropped 0 bases and J dropped 7 bases, with 20 bases sitting between them. Germline CDR1 reads SGHDT; CDR2 reads YYEEEE. The CDR3 DNA follows: TGTGCCAGCAGCTTGGTATCGATGGTAGGGATTGAGAACACCATATATTTT. This translates into CASSLVSMVGIENTIYF.

The V gene is TRBV15, the J gene TRBJ2-7; D ambiguous. The V and J ends lost 0 bases and 0 bases respectively, with 12 bases between them. The CDR3 is made up of 16 amino acids. Germline assignment: CDR1 LNHNV and CDR2 YYDKDF (reference sequence). The CDR3 here is CATSREHLPISYEQYF. CDR3 bases: TGTGCCACCAGCAGAGAGCACCTACCCATCTCCTACGAGCAGTACTTC.

The chain has TRBV28 and TRBJ1-5, with a possible D match to TRBD1 (6 bases). The germline V and J ends were trimmed by 3 bases and 0 bases, with 15 bases remaining between them. CDR1 is MDHEN, CDR2 SYDVKM, per germline. This CDR3 has 17 amino acids. The chain's CDR3 is CASSLLGRGFSNQPQHF. DNA for the CDR3: TGTGCCAGCAGTTTGTTGGGCAGGGGCTTTAGCAATCAGCCCCAGCATTTT. Full variable domain (rest looked up from reference TRBV28 and TRBJ1-5): DVKVTQSSRYLVKRTGEKVFLECVQDMDHENMFWYRQDPGLGLRLIYFSYDVKMKEKGDIPEGYSVSREKKERFSLILESASTNQTSMYLCASSLLGRGFSNQPQHFGDGTRLSIL.

The CDR3 coding sequence is TGTGCCAGCTCTCCGGGACAGGGGGCGCGCGAGCAGTACTTC. As protein: CASSPGQGAREQYF. The J gene is TRBJ2-7, the V gene TRBV18; 12 nucleotides line up with TRBD1. CDR1 is KGHSH, CDR2 LQKENI, per germline. This CDR3 is 14 amino acids long. V dropped 6 bases and J dropped 6; count of bases not matched to a gene: 6.

The V gene is TRBV28, the J gene TRBJ2-1, with TRBD2 identical over 8 bases. J lost 1 base, V lost 6 bases, and 2 bases had no gene match. The CDR3 covers 14 residues. Germline CDR1 is MDHEN and CDR2 is SYDVKM. The CDR3 nucleotides read TGTGCCAGCAGACTAGCGGTTTCCTACAATGAGCAGTTCTTC. This sequence encodes CASRLAVSYNEQFF.

The chain is built from TRBV5-1 and TRBJ2-5, with a tentative D call TRBD1 (6 bases). Germline V gene sequence: CDR1 SGHRS, CDR2 YFSETQ. Trimming cost V 2 bases and J 7 bases, with 15 bases left between them. The CDR3 spans 14 residues. CDR3 nucleotide sequence: TGCGCCAGCAGCTTTCAACAGGGCCGTGGGACCCAGTACTTC. It codes for CASSFQQGRGTQYF.

This chain joins TRBV6-1 and TRBJ1-4, with D unresolved. Germline V gene data show CDR1 as MNHNS and CDR2 as SASEGT. The CDR3 sequence is 15 residues long. V dropped 6 bases and J dropped 0 bases, with 11 bases sitting between them. The CDR3 region has the DNA TGTGCCAGCAGCACCACCCCATCAACTAATGAAAAACTGTTTTTT. Amino acid sequence: CASSTTPSTNEKLFF.

The rearrangement joins TRBV28 to TRBJ1-4; D is uncertain. The CDR3 loop spans 15 amino acids. Deletions cut 6 bases from V and 0 bases from J, with 11 bases between. Germline CDR1 is MDHEN and CDR2 is SYDVKM. The CDR3 DNA reads TGTGCCAGCAGGCCCCGGAGGGCAACTAATGAAAAACTGTTTTTT. Its protein is CASRPRRATNEKLFF.

V is TRBV28 and J is TRBJ1-3; D is uncertain. The CDR3 covers 13 residues. Trimming took 4 bases from V and 4 from J, leaving 8 bases between them. From germline, CDR1 is MDHEN and CDR2 SYDVKM. The CDR3 protein is CASSSGPGNTIYF. CDR3 DNA sequence: TGTGCCAGCAGTTCGGGTCCCGGAAACACCATATATTTT.

The V and J genes are TRBV28 and TRBJ2-5, with 7 bases identical to TRBD1. With V trimmed by 3 bases and J by 4 bases, 2 bases remained unmatched. In germline, CDR1 is MDHEN, CDR2 SYDVKM. The CDR3 loop spans 13 amino acids. CDR3 in amino acids: CASSFNRGETQYF. CDR3 nucleotides: TGTGCCAGCAGTTTTAACAGGGGAGAGACCCAGTACTTC.

The gene calls are TRBV10-3 and TRBJ2-7; D unclear. The V gene lost 5 bases and the J gene lost 1 base, with 12 bases spanning the gap. In germline, CDR1 is ENHRY, CDR2 SYGVKD. The CDR3 runs to 14 residues. The CDR3 sequence is CAISNPALSYEQYF. The CDR3 nucleotides read TGTGCCATCAGTAACCCAGCTTTGTCCTACGAGCAGTACTTC.

This chain links TRBV2 with TRBJ1-5; perhaps TRBD1 as D (6 bases). CDR3 length equals 18 residues. Trimming took 6 bases from V and 0 from J, leaving 21 bases between them. The germline V gene has CDR1 SNHLY and CDR2 FYNNEI. The CDR3 bases are TGTGCCAGCAGAGGATGGAGGGGGGGAAGGGGTAGCAATCAGCCCCAGCATTTT. This sequence encodes CASRGWRGGRGSNQPQHF.

The chain couples TRBV28 to TRBJ2-1, with D perhaps matching TRBD1 (6 bases). The V gene's germline CDR1 is MDHEN and CDR2 SYDVKM. Trimming pared 3 bases from V and 4 bases from J, leaving 13 bases between. The CDR3 is 15 residues long. The CDR3 loop is CASSFRGSLYNEQFF. In DNA, the CDR3 is TGTGCCAGCAGTTTCAGGGGATCTCTTTACAATGAGCAGTTCTTC.

The genes are TRBV2 and TRBJ2-5; TRBD1 aligns across 7 bases. The CDR3 contains 14 residues. With V trimmed by 6 bases and J by 1 base, 5 bases remained unmatched. Per the germline V gene, CDR1 is SNHLY and CDR2 is FYNNEI. CDR3 sequence: CASRETGAQETQYF. CDR3 sequence (DNA): TGTGCCAGCAGGGAAACAGGGGCCCAAGAGACCCAGTACTTC.

The V and J genes are TRBV28 and TRBJ2-2; TRBD2 agrees at 8 bases. Trimming at V came to 4 bases and at J to 0 bases, leaving 16 bases not matched to a gene. Germline CDR1 reads MDHEN; CDR2 reads SYDVKM. This CDR3 is 20 amino acids long. CDR3 sequence: CASSYPPPFSGAPNTGELFF. The CDR3 nucleotides are TGTGCCAGCAGTTACCCCCCCCCGTTTAGCGGGGCCCCGAACACCGGGGAGCTGTTTTTT.

Written as DNA, the CDR3 is TGTGCCAGCAGTGAAACAGGGGACGGGGAGCTGTTTTTT. Its protein product is CASSETGDGELFF. The V and J genes are TRBV6-1 and TRBJ2-2, with 7 bases matching TRBD1. The V and J ends lost 2 bases and 7 bases, in that order; junction bases with no gene match: 1. Germline V gives CDR1 MNHNS, CDR2 SASEGT. The CDR3 contains 13 residues.

Notes on this clone: Other nucleotide sequences in the sample specify the same CDR3. CDR3 residues: CATSRDRRETQYF. In nucleotides, the CDR3 is TGTGCCACCAGCAGAGACAGACGGGAGACCCAGTACTTC. The genes are TRBV15 and TRBJ2-5, with D uncertain. V dropped 0 bases and J dropped 5 bases, with 7 bases sitting between them. The length of the CDR3 is 13 residues. Germline V gives CDR1 LNHNV, CDR2 YYDKDF (reference sequence).

This clone was detected once. The chain recombines TRBV28 with TRBJ2-2; D remains ambiguous. V lost 2 bases and J 9 bases, leaving 16 bases between the germline ends. The CDR3 length is 15 residues. CDR1 is MDHEN and CDR2 is SYDVKM in the germline V gene. The CDR3 reads CASSLHQTPRRELFF. The CDR3 nucleotides are TGTGCCAGCAGTTTACACCAGACCCCCCGGAGGGAGCTGTTTTTT.

For the CDR3, the DNA is TGTGCCAGCAGCCCTCTACTTCCCGGAGGGGCAGTAAGGGCAGATACGCAGTATTTT. Encoded protein: CASSPLLPGGAVRADTQYF. J is TRBJ2-3 and V is TRBV14; TRBD2 might be the D (6 bases). V was clipped by 4 bases and J by 4 bases, with 27 bases between them. The length of the CDR3 is 19 residues. Germline V gene sequence: CDR1 SGHDN, CDR2 FVKESK.

Notes on this clone: Additional DNA sequences in this sample encode the identical CDR3. V and J are TRBV28 and TRBJ1-2; no clear D gene. The CDR3 length is 12 residues. In germline, CDR1 is MDHEN, CDR2 SYDVKM. V was pared by 1 base and J by 4 bases, with 4 bases between. The CDR3 protein is CASSLFRYGYTF. DNA for the CDR3: TGTGCCAGCAGTTTATTCCGCTATGGCTACACCTTC.